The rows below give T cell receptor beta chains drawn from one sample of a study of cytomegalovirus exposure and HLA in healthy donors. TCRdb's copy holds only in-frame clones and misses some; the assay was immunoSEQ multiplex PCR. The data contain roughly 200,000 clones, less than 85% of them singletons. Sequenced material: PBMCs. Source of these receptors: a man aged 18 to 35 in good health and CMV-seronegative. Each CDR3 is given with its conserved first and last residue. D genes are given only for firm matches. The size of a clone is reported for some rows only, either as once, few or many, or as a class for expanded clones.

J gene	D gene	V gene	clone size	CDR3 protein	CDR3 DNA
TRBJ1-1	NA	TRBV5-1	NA	CASSWSNTEAFF	TGCGCCAGCAGCTGGAGTAACACTGAAGCTTTCTTT
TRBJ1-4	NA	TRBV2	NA	CASSSQAATNEKLFF	TGTGCCAGCAGCTCACAGGCTGCAACTAATGAAAAACTGTTTTTT
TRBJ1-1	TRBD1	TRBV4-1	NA	CASSLPSQGVNTEAFF	TGCGCCAGCAGCCTTCCTTCACAGGGGGTGAACACTGAAGCTTTCTTT
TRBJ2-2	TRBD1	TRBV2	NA	CASSAFTGVFNTGELFF	TGTGCCAGCAGCGCCTTTACAGGGGTCTTTAACACCGGGGAGCTGTTTTTT
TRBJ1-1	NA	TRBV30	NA	CAWSWRLGTEAFF	TGTGCCTGGAGTTGGAGGTTAGGTACTGAAGCTTTCTTT
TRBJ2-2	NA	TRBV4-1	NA	CASSQIPVGSGAGELFF	TGCGCCAGCAGCCAAATTCCGGTGGGATCGGGAGCCGGGGAGCTGTTTTTT
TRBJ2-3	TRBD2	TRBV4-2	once	CASSSSGSRYTQYF	TGTGCCAGCAGCTCTAGCGGGAGTCGCTATACGCAGTATTTT
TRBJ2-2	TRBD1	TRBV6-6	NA	CASSQDRAGAGELFF	TGTGCCAGCAGTCAGGACAGGGCTGGGGCCGGGGAGCTGTTTTTT
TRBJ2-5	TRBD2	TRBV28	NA	CASSGLAVGEGTQYF	TGTGCCAGCAGTGGGCTAGCGGTTGGAGAGGGGACCCAGTACTTC
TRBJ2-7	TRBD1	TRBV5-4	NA	CASSLDYRGQSSYEQYF	TGTGCCAGCAGCTTGGACTACAGGGGGCAGAGCTCCTACGAGCAGTACTTC
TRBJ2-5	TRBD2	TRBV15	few	CATSRDRGGQETQYF	TGTGCCACCAGCAGAGATCGGGGAGGGCAAGAGACCCAGTACTTC
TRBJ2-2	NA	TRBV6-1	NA	CASRTGTYTGELFF	TGTGCCAGCAGGACCGGGACTTACACCGGGGAGCTGTTTTTT
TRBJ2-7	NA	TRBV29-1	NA	CSVVTRTGASYEQYF	TGCAGCGTTGTTACGAGAACAGGCGCGTCCTACGAGCAGTACTTC